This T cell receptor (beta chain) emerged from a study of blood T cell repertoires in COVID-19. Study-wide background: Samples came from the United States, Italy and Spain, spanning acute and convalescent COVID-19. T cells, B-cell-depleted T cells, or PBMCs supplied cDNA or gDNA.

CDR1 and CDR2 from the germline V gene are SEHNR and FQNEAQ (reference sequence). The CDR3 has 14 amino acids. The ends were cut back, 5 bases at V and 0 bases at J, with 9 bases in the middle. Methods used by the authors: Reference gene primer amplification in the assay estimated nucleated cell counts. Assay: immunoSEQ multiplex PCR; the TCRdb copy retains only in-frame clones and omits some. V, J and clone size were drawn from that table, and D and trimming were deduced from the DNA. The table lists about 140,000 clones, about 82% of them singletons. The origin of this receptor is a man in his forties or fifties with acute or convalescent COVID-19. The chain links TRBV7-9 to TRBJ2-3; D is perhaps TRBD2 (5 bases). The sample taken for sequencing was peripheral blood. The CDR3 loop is CASSVTRSTDTQYF. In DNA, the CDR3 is TGTGCCAGCAGCGTTACTAGGAGCACAGATACGCAGTATTTT.